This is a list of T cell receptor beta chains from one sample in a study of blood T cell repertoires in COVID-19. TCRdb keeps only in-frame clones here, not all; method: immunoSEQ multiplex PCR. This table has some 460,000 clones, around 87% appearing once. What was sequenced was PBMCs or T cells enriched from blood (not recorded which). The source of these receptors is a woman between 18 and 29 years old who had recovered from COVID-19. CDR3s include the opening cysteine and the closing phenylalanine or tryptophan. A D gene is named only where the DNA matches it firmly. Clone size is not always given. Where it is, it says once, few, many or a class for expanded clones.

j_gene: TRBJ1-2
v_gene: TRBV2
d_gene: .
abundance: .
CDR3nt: TGTGCCAGCAGTGGTATCAGTTTTGGCTACACCTTC
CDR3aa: CASSGISFGYTF

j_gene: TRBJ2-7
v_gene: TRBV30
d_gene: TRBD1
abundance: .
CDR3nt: TGTGCCTGGGCCGGACAGGGAACCTACGAGCAGTACTTC
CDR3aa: CAWAGQGTYEQYF

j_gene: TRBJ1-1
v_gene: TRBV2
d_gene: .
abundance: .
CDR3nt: TGTGCCACCACAGCCCGGAGTTCCGGGAAGGGCACTGAAGCTTTCTTT
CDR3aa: CATTARSSGKGTEAFF

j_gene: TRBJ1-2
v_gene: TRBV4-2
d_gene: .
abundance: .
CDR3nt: TGTGCCAGCAGCCAAGAAGTACGGGGCTATGGCTACACCTTC
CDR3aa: CASSQEVRGYGYTF

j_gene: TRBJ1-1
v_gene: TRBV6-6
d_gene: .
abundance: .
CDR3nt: TGTGCCAGCAGTTACGAACCTCAACGGGAAGCTTTCTTT
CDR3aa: CASSYEPQREAFF

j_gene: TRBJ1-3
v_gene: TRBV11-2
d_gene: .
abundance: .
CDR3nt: TGTGCCAGCAGCTGGGAGGCCCGCGGGGGTTTAGGCTCGAACACCATATATTTT
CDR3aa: CASSWEARGGLGSNTIYF

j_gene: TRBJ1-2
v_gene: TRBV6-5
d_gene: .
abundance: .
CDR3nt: TGTGCCACCGAGGGATCGGACTATGGCTACACCTTC
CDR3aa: CATEGSDYGYTF

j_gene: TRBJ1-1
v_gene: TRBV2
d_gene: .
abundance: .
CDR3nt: TGTGCCAGCAGCCCCAAGATTGGGGGCTGGGGCACTGAAGCTTTCTTT
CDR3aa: CASSPKIGGWGTEAFF

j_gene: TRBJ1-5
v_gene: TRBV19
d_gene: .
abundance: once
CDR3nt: TGTGCCAGTAGTTCCCAGAGCAATCAGCCCCAGCATTTT
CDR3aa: CASSSQSNQPQHF

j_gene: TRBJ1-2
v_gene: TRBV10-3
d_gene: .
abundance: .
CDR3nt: TGTGCCATCAGCGGGCAGGGTGGAGACTATGGCTACACCTTC
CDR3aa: CAISGQGGDYGYTF

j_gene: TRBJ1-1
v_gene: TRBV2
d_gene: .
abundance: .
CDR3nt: TGTGCCCGCAGGAGGGGGACTGAAGCTTTCTTT
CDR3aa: CARRRGTEAFF

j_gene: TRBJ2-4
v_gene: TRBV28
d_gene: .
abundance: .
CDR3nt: TGTGCCAGCAGTTCCCTCGACAGACTGCAAAACATTCAGTACTTC
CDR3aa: CASSSLDRLQNIQYF

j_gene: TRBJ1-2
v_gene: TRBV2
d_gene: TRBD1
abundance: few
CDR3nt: TGTGCCAGCAGCGAGACAGGGGGCCGAGGCTACACCTTC
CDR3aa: CASSETGGRGYTF

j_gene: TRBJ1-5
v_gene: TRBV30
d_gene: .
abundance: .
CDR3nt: TGTGCCTGGAGTGTCCCAGGGAAGGTTGGTCAGCCCCAGCATTTT
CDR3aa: CAWSVPGKVGQPQHF

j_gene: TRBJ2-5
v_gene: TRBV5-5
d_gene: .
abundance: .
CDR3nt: TGTGCCAGCAGCTTGGTGGGGCCCGAGTACTTC
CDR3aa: CASSLVGPEYF

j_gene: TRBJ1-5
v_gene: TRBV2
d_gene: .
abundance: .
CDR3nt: TGTGCCAGCAGTGAAAGGAGCGGCAATCAGCCCCAGCATTTT
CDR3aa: CASSERSGNQPQHF

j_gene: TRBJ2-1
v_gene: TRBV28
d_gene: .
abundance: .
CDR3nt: TGTGCCAGCAGTTTACCACAGGGTCGAGACAATGAGCAGTTCTTC
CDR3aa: CASSLPQGRDNEQFF

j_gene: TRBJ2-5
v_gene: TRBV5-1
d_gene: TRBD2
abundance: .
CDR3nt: TGCGCCAGCAGCTTACCCCTAGCGGGGCAAGAGACCCAGTACTTC
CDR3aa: CASSLPLAGQETQYF

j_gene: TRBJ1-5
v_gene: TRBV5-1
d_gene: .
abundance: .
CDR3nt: TGCGCCAGCAGCTTGGCTGTAAATCAGCCCCAGCATTTT
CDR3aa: CASSLAVNQPQHF

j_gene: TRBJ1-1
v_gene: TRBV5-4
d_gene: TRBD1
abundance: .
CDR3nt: TGTGCCAGCGGATGGGGACAGGTAGGAACTGAAGCTTTCTTT
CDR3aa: CASGWGQVGTEAFF

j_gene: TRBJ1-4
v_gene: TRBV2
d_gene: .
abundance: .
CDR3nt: TGTGCCAGCAGTGCTGGAGGGGAAAAACTGTTTTTT
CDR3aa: CASSAGGEKLFF

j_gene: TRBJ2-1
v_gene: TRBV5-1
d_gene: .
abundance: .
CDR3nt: TGCGCCAGCAGCTTGGCGGCGGGACCCTTCAATGAGCAGTTCTTC
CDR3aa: CASSLAAGPFNEQFF

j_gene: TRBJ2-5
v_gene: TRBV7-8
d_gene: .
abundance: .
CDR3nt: TGTGCCAGCAAGTTAAACTGGGGAGGACAAGAGACCCAGTACTTC
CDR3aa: CASKLNWGGQETQYF

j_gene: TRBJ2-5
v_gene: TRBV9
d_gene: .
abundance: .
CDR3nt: TGTGCCAGCAGCGTAATTGGGACATACCAAGAGACCCAGTACTTC
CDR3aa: CASSVIGTYQETQYF

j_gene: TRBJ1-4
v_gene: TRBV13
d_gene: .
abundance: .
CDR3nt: TGTGCCAGCAGCTCCCCTCTAGACGGTGGCGGTGAAAAACTGTTTTTT
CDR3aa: CASSSPLDGGGEKLFF

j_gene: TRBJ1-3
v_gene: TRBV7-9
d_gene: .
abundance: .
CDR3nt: TGTGCCAGCAGCCCCCCCCGGGGTGCATATGGAAACACCATATATTTT
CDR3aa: CASSPPRGAYGNTIYF

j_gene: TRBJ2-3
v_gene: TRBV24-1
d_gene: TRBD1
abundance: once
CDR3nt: TGTGCCACCAGTGATGGCCCGACAGGGTCCACAGATACGCAGTATTTT
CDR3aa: CATSDGPTGSTDTQYF

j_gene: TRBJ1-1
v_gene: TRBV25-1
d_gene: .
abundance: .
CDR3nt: TGTGCCAGCAGACCTAACACAGGCACTGAAGCTTTCTTT
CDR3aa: CASRPNTGTEAFF

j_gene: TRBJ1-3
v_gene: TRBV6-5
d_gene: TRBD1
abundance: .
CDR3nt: TGTGCCAGCGGGGGACGGACAGGGGCTGGAAACACCATATATTTT
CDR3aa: CASGGRTGAGNTIYF

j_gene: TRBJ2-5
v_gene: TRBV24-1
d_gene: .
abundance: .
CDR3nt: TGTGCCACCTCCCCGGGGGACGAGGAGACCCAGTACTTC
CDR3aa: CATSPGDEETQYF

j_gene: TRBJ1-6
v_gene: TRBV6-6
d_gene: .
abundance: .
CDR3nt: TGTGCCAGCAGTTACCGTACTGGGACGGGAGGTTCACCCCTCCACTTT
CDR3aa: CASSYRTGTGGSPLHF

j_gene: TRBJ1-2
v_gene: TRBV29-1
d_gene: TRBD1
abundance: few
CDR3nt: TGCAGCGTTAGGACAGGGAACTATGGCTACACCTTC
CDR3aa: CSVRTGNYGYTF

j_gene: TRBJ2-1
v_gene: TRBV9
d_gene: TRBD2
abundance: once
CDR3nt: TGTGCCAGCACCCAACTTCCCGGGACTAGCATCAATGAGCAGTTCTTC
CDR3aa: CASTQLPGTSINEQFF

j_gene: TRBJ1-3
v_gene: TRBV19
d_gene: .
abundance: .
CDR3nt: TGTGCCAGTAGTCTTCGACCGGGACTGGGAAACACCATATATTTT
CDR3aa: CASSLRPGLGNTIYF

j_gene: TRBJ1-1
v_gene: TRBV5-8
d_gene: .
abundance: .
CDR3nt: TGTGCCAGCAGCTCGCGAGGCCGGAACACTGAAGCTTTCTTT
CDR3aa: CASSSRGRNTEAFF